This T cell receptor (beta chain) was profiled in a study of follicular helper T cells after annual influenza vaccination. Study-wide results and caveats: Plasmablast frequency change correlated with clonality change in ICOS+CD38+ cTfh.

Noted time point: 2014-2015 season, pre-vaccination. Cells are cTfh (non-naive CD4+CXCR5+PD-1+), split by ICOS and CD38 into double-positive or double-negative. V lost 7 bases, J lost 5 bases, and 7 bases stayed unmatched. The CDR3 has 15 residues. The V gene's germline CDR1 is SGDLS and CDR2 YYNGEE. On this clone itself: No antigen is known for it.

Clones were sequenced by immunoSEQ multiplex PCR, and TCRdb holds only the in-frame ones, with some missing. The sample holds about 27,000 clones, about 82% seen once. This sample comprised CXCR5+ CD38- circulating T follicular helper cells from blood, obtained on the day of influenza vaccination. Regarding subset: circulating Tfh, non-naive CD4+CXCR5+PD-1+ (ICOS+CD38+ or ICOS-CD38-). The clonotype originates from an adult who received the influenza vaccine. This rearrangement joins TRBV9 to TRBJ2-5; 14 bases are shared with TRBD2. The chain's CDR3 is CASAGTSGSGETQYF. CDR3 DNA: TGTGCCAGCGCCGGGACTAGCGGGAGTGGGGAGACCCAGTACTTC.